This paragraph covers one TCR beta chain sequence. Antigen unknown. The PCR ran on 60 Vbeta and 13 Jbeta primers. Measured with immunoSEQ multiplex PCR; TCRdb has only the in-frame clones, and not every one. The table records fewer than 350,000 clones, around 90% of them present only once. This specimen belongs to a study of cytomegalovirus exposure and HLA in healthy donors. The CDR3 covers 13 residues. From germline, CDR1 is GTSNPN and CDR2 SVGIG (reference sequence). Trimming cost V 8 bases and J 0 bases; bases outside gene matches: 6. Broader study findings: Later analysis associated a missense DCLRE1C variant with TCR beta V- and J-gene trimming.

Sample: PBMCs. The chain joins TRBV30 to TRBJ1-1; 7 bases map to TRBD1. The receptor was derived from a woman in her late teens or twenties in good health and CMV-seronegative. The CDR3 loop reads CAQRGQMNTEAFF. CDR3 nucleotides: TGTGCCCAAAGGGGGCAGATGAACACTGAAGCTTTCTTT. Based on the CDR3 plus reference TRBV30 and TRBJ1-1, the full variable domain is SQTIHQWPATLVQPVGSPLSLECTVEGTSNPNLYWYRQAAGRGLQLLFYSVGIGQISSEVPQNLSASRPQDRQFILSSKKLLLSDSGFYLCAQRGQMNTEAFFGQGTRLTVV.